These 27 T cell receptor beta chains were sequenced from one sample in a study of identical twins. TCRdb re-called the 5' RACE reads through MiXCR, storing one row per CDR3 protein. This repertoire shows roughly 1,500,000 distinct CDR3 sequences, roughly 35% found once; its top ten account for 0.25% to 0.3%. Material: cord blood. The source of these receptors is a newborn girl in good health.

This clonotype has ten or more counts. This rearrangement joins TRBV27 to TRBJ2-5; the D gene is possibly TRBD2 (6 bases). The CDR3 has 13 amino acids. V lost 5 bases to trimming and J lost 4 bases, with 11 bases between them. The V gene's germline CDR1 is MNHEY and CDR2 SMNVEV (reference sequence). In DNA form, the CDR3 reads TGTGCCAGCAGTCCCGGGGGAATAGAGACCCAGTACTTC. It yields the protein CASSPGGIETQYF.

The V gene is TRBV10-3, the J gene TRBJ2-7, with 12 nucleotides matching TRBD1. Germline trimming cut 2 bases from V and 5 bases from J; bases unmatched to any gene: 7. The CDR3 has 16 amino acids. Germline V lookup: CDR1 ENHRY, CDR2 SYGVKD. CDR3 amino acids: CAISEIRGQGADEQYF. CDR3 in DNA: TGTGCCATCAGTGAGATCAGGGGACAGGGGGCGGACGAGCAGTACTTC.

A few counts support this clonotype. V and J are TRBV7-9 and TRBJ1-6, with TRBD1 matching 7 bases. Looked up from germline, CDR1 is SEHNR and CDR2 is FQNEAQ (reference sequence). The CDR3 contains 15 residues. The junction had 5 bases not matched to a gene; V was cut back by 4 bases and J by 5 bases. CDR3 nucleotide sequence: TGTGCCAGCAGCTCGACAGGGAGGAATAATTCACCCCTCCACTTT. It specifies CASSSTGRNNSPLHF.

The chain carries TRBV2 and TRBJ1-1, with D perhaps matching TRBD1 (5 bases). The CDR3 extends over 14 amino acids. The V gene lost 4 bases and the J gene lost 5 bases, with 14 bases spanning the gap. Germline V gene sequence: CDR1 SNHLY, CDR2 FYNNEI. The CDR3 is CASSGSRVRTEAFF. The CDR3 DNA follows: TGTGCCAGCAGTGGAAGCAGGGTTCGGACTGAAGCTTTCTTT.

The chain combines TRBV11-2 with TRBJ2-5; D gene unclear. V dropped 2 bases and J dropped 11 bases, with 18 bases sitting between them. This CDR3 is built from 14 residues. Germline assignment: CDR1 SGHAT and CDR2 FQNNGV. In nucleotides, the CDR3 is TGTGCCAGCAGCTTACCCCCCCGCGGCAATGAGCAGTACTTC. Encoded protein: CASSLPPRGNEQYF. Full variable domain (outside the CDR3, taken from reference TRBV11-2 and TRBJ2-5): EAGVAQSPRYKIIEKRQSVAFWCNPISGHATLYWYQQILGQGPKLLIQFQNNGVVDDSQLPKDRFSAERLKGVDSTLKIQPAKLEDSAVYLCASSLPPRGNEQYFGPGTRLLVL.

V is TRBV6-2 or TRBV6-3 and J is TRBJ2-2; 10 bases are shared with TRBD1. V gave up 7 bases and J gave up 6 bases; unmatched junction bases: 11. Per the germline V gene, CDR1 is MNHEY and CDR2 is SVGEGT. This CDR3 region has 16 residues. The CDR3 DNA is TGTGCCAGCACCTCCCCCGGGACAGGGGACTCCGGGGAGCTGTTTTTT. Protein: CASTSPGTGDSGELFF.

The chain employs TRBV21-1 and TRBJ2-7; the table's D call of TRBD2 was not tested on the DNA. TRBV21-1 is a pseudogene segment. CDR3 length: 16 residues. The CDR3 loop reads CASSKGLIAGTYEQYF. The CDR3 DNA follows: TGTGCCAGCAGCAAAGGATTGATAGCGGGCACCTACGAGCAGTACTTC.

As concerns this clonotype: Possible read error: a much larger clone is one base away. The chain uses TRBV5-1 and TRBJ2-3; a possible D gene is TRBD2 (5 bases). This CDR3 region has 14 residues. Per the germline V gene, CDR1 is SGHRS and CDR2 is YFSETQ. Trimming removed 7 bases from V and 1 base from J, with 13 bases in between. CDR3 residues: CASGGPAGTDTQYF. CDR3 nucleotides: TGCGCCAGCGGCGGACCAGCGGGCACAGATACGCAGTATTTT.

This chain links TRBV25-1 with TRBJ2-7, with D possibly being TRBD2 (6 bases). Germline V lookup: CDR1 MGHDK, CDR2 SYGVNS. Trimming cost V 1 base and J 5 bases, with 9 bases left between them. CDR3 length equals 13 residues. The CDR3 reads CASSEWSSDEQYF. DNA for the CDR3: TGTGCCAGCAGTGAATGGTCTAGCGACGAGCAGTACTTC.

This clonotype occurred a few times. The CDR3 is CASSQVYLAGDEQYF. CDR3 bases: TGTGCCAGCAGCCAAGTATACCTAGCGGGGGACGAGCAGTACTTC. The chain combines TRBV4-2 with TRBJ2-7; 10 bases agree with TRBD2. J gave up 5 bases and V 1 base, and 5 bases lay outside the gene matches. The CDR3 is made up of 15 amino acids. The germline V gene encodes CDR1 LGHNA and CDR2 YNFKEQ.

This clonotype was seen only a few times. Being one base from a much bigger clone, this may be a read error. This sequence joins TRBV6-5 and TRBJ2-1; 8 nucleotides agree with TRBD2. The CDR3 runs to 15 residues. The V and J ends lost 2 bases and 0 bases, in that order; junction bases with no gene match: 0. The germline V gene has CDR1 MNHEY and CDR2 SVGAGI. The CDR3, as DNA: TGTGCCAGCAGTTACGGGACTAGCTCCTACAATGAGCAGTTCTTC. It is translated as CASSYGTSSYNEQFF.

The chain uses TRBV5-1 and TRBJ2-1, with unresolved D. V lost 3 bases and J lost 3, with 7 bases in between. This CDR3 contains 13 residues. Looked up from germline, CDR1 is SGHRS and CDR2 is YFSETQ. The DNA for the CDR3 is TGCGCCAGCAGCTACGACAACTACAATGAGCAGTTCTTC. This encodes CASSYDNYNEQFF.

This clonotype is a singleton in its sample. The chain is built from TRBV9 and TRBJ2-3; a weak D match, TRBD2 (6 bases). The length of the CDR3 is 17 residues. The V gene's germline CDR1 is SGDLS and CDR2 YYNGEE. V was cut by 4 bases and J by 1 base, with 19 bases left in between. The CDR3 is CASSPHHGRPGTDTQYF. The CDR3, as DNA: TGTGCCAGCAGCCCCCACCACGGGAGACCTGGCACAGATACGCAGTATTTT.

The chain recombines TRBV7-2 with TRBJ2-3, with D uncertain. Trimming cost V 1 base and J 5 bases, with 7 bases left between them. This CDR3 is 13 amino acids long. In germline, CDR1 is SGHTA, CDR2 FQGNSA. The CDR3 DNA sequence: TGTGCCAGCAGCTTAGGTCAGGAAGATACGCAGTATTTT. It translates to CASSLGQEDTQYF.

The chain combines TRBV7-2 with TRBJ2-7, with 14 bases lining up with TRBD2. This CDR3 region has 17 residues. The germline V gene encodes CDR1 SGHTA and CDR2 FQGNSA. The V segment lost 1 base and the J segment 4 bases; nucleotides outside the gene matches: 6. The CDR3 sequence is CASSLGGTSGSVYEQYF. In DNA form, the CDR3 reads TGTGCCAGCAGCTTAGGGGGGACTAGCGGGAGTGTTTACGAGCAGTACTTC.

This clonotype was observed a few times. CDR3 in amino acids: CASSHGLAGGLSTDTQYF. The DNA of the CDR3 is TGCGCCAGCAGCCACGGACTAGCGGGAGGGTTGAGCACAGATACGCAGTATTTT. The rearrangement joins TRBV4-1 to TRBJ2-3; the match to TRBD2 covers 15 bases. The CDR3 runs to 18 residues. Germline V lookup: CDR1 MGHRA, CDR2 YSYEKL. With V trimmed by 3 bases and J by 0 bases, 4 bases remained unmatched.

The chain links TRBV3-1 to TRBJ2-7; D remains ambiguous. The V gene's germline CDR1 is LGHDT and CDR2 YNNKEL (reference sequence). CDR3 length: 13 amino acids. Between the trimmed V and J ends, which lost 1 base and 6 bases, there was a span of 10 bases. CDR3 nucleotide sequence: TGTGCCAGCAGCCAAGGAGGTTGGTTCGAGCAGTACTTC. It is translated as CASSQGGWFEQYF.

This clonotype was observed a few times. The V call is TRBV7-9, the J call TRBJ2-5, with D perhaps TRBD1 (5 bases). The CDR3 sequence is 16 residues long. V gave up 0 bases and J gave up 2 bases, with 13 bases separating them. The germline CDR1 and CDR2 sequences are SEHNR and FQNEAQ (reference sequence). The CDR3 is CASSLAGASLQETQYF. CDR3 nucleotide sequence: TGTGCCAGCAGCTTAGCTGGGGCTTCACTTCAAGAGACCCAGTACTTC.

This clonotype was seen a few times. This chain connects TRBV10-3 to TRBJ1-2; no firm D call. This CDR3 comprises 14 residues. Germline V lookup: CDR1 ENHRY, CDR2 SYGVKD. Trimming took off 0 bases at V and 4 bases at J, with 9 bases between the two ends. In DNA form, the CDR3 reads TGTGCCATCAGTGAGTCATGGGTTGGCTATGGCTACACCTTC. It specifies CAISESWVGYGYTF.

The chain uses TRBV3-1 and TRBJ2-5; no clear D. V was clipped by 3 bases and J by 9 bases, with 11 bases between them. CDR1 is LGHDT, CDR2 YNNKEL, per germline (reference sequence). The CDR3 consists of 12 residues. The CDR3: CASSQPTRAQYF. CDR3 bases: TGTGCCAGCAGCCAGCCTACCCGGGCCCAGTACTTC.

The V and J genes are TRBV12-3 or TRBV12-4 and TRBJ2-5, with TRBD1 matching 10 bases. The CDR3 is made up of 14 amino acids. V shed 2 bases, J shed 6 bases, and the junction held 3 bases outside the gene matches. DNA of the CDR3: TGTGCCAGCAGTTTAAGGGACAGGGGAAAGACCCAGTACTTC. It translates to CASSLRDRGKTQYF.

V and J are TRBV6-6 and TRBJ2-1; 12 nucleotides align to TRBD2. There are 17 residues in the CDR3. Per the germline V gene, CDR1 is MNHNY and CDR2 is SVGAGI (reference sequence). The ends lost 5 bases at V and 1 base at J; junction bases unmatched: 6. CDR3 coding DNA: TGTGCCAGCAGTCTCTATGGACTAGCGGGATCCTACAATGAGCAGTTCTTC. Translating gives CASSLYGLAGSYNEQFF.

This clonotype was observed at least ten times. The CDR3 sequence is CSVEGYTSGSPYEQYF. Here the CDR3 DNA reads TGCAGCGTTGAAGGTTACACTAGCGGGAGCCCCTACGAGCAGTACTTC. V usage is TRBV29-1 and J usage is TRBJ2-7, with 11 positions matching TRBD2. Germline CDR1 reads SQVTM; CDR2 reads ANQGSEA. This CDR3 is built from 16 residues. J gave up 2 bases and V 1 base, and 7 bases lay outside the gene matches.

This clonotype occurred many times. Compared with germline, one end of the junction differs, possibly owing to a read error. The chain couples TRBV27 to TRBJ2-3; no firm D call. The CDR3 consists of 11 residues. Per the germline V gene, CDR1 is MNHEY and CDR2 is SMNVEV (reference sequence). The CDR3 is CASSFLDTQYF. The CDR3 bases are TGCGCCAGCAGCTTTCTAGATACGCAGTATTTT.

The gene calls are TRBV5-1 and TRBJ2-5; D ambiguous. Germline CDR1 SGHRS, CDR2 YFSETQ. V lost 5 bases and J 3 bases, leaving 14 bases between the germline ends. The CDR3 totals 14 residues. CDR3 sequence: CASSEAATEETQYF. The CDR3 DNA follows: TGCGCCAGCAGTGAGGCGGCTACCGAAGAGACCCAGTACTTC.

This clonotype showed up just a few times. This chain links TRBV20-1 with TRBJ1-6; D perhaps matches TRBD1 (5 bases). V was shortened by 3 bases and J by 5 bases, with 8 bases between the two germline ends. From germline, CDR1 is DFQATT and CDR2 SNEGSKA (reference sequence). CDR3 size: 13 residues. For the CDR3, the DNA is TGCAGTGCTAGTGAGACAGATAATTCACCCCTCCACTTT. Translating it yields CSASETDNSPLHF.

This chain connects TRBV2 to TRBJ2-5; 8 bases match TRBD1. The CDR3 consists of 17 residues. The junction had 10 bases not matched to a gene; V was cut back by 4 bases and J by 0 bases. Germline V gene sequence: CDR1 SNHLY, CDR2 FYNNEI. The CDR3 coding sequence is TGTGCCAGCAGTGGCCAGGGGGCAATTGTTTACCAAGAGACCCAGTACTTC. Amino acids: CASSGQGAIVYQETQYF.